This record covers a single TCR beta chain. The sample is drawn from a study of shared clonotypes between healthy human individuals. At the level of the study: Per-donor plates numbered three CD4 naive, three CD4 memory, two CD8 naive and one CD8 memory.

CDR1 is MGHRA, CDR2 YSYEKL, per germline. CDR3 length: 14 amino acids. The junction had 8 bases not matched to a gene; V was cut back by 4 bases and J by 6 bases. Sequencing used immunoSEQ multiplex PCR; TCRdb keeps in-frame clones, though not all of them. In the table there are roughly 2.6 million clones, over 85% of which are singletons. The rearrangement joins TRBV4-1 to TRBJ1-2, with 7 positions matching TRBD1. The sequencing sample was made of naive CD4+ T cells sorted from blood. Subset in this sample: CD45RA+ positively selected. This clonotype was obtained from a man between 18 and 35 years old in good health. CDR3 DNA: TGCGCCAGCAGCCCTCAGGGGGTTTTCGATGGCTACACCTTC. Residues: CASSPQGVFDGYTF.